These T cell receptor beta chains were read from a single sample in a study of CD8 T cells in ankylosing spondylitis. TCRdb recomputed calls from the 5' RACE reads with MiXCR, one row per CDR3 protein. The data show 700,000 to 1,000,000 distinct CDR3 sequences, with 12% seen just once and less than 0.65% held by the top ten. Sequencing was performed on blood, either unsorted or a sorted T cell fraction (not recorded which). Source of these receptors: a male donor with ankylosing spondylitis. The conserved cysteine and the conserved F or W are not part of the CDR3 here.

v_call,j_call,cdr3_aa
TRBV9,TRBJ1-2,ASSYDPGTGYYGYT
TRBV20-1,TRBJ2-7,SARDTRAYGSYEQY
TRBV5-1,TRBJ2-5,ASSLAGTGTQETQY
TRBV20-1,TRBJ2-5,SARDRQGAAETQY
TRBV5-8,TRBJ2-1,ASSWGRDLSEQF
TRBV6-5,TRBJ2-6,ASSYWGHTSGANVLT
TRBV9,TRBJ2-1,ASSVDAGETYNEQF
TRBV20-1,TRBJ1-1,SASQVGYAEAF
TRBV6-2/TRBV6-3,TRBJ2-1,ARNPKAGGANNEQF
TRBV11-3,TRBJ2-7,ASSLGPAGHYEQY
TRBV7-2,TRBJ1-2,ASSFDRTGNNYGYT
TRBV18,TRBJ2-3,ASSPLAAVADTQY
TRBV6-1,TRBJ1-1,ASSDPSPFGSGSANTEAF
TRBV20-1,TRBJ1-5,SARDPLNQPQH
TRBV12-5,TRBJ2-1,ASGPGTEYNEQF
TRBV29-1,TRBJ2-7,SVGGTGASYEQY
TRBV10-3,TRBJ1-1,ATKLGQGIEAF
TRBV5-1,TRBJ2-1,ASSQGTGRYNEQF
TRBV6-1,TRBJ2-2,ASSPTPTGELF
TRBV4-2,TRBJ2-3,ASSQAPDSSDTQY
TRBV7-8,TRBJ2-1,ASSLAHRGGNEQF
TRBV5-1,TRBJ2-1,ASSSQGTYNEQF
TRBV20-1,TRBJ2-1,SAFYPRFMGAHLEQF
TRBV5-5,TRBJ1-2,ASSLSGQGYT
TRBV30,TRBJ2-1,AWSVQGDEQF
TRBV28,TRBJ2-5,ASSFRVKATQY
TRBV20-1,TRBJ2-7,SARDPHRAYEQY
TRBV7-2,TRBJ2-1,ASSLETGWVREQF
TRBV24-1,TRBJ1-2,ATSESGEYGYT
TRBV12-3/TRBV12-4,TRBJ1-5,ASSLALAQPQH
TRBV7-2,TRBJ1-1,ASSPAGRTRNTEAF
TRBV15,TRBJ1-1,ATSRGGLAGEAF
TRBV29-1,TRBJ1-4,SGRLSLDSEKLF
TRBV11-2,TRBJ2-3,ASSPGLDRPISTDTQY
TRBV6-2/TRBV6-3,TRBJ1-5,ASSPGGRGNQPQH
TRBV20-1,TRBJ2-1,SPRLAGGEQF
TRBV7-9,TRBJ2-5,ASSLALGRGQETQY
TRBV14,TRBJ2-7,ASSQRLGQGNNEQY
TRBV4-2,TRBJ1-1,ASSQGNANTEAF
TRBV24-1,TRBJ2-3,ATSDLVAGGRTDTQY